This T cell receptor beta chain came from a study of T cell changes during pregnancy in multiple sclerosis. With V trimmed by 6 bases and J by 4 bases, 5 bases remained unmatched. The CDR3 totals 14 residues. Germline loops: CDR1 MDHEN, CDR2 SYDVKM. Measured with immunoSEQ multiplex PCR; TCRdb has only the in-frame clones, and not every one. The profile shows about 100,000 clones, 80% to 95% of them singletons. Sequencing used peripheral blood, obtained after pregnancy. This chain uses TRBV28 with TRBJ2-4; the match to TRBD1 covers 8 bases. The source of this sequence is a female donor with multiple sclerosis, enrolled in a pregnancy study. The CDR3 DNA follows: TGTGCCAGCAGCCTCGACAGGGGTAAAAACATTCAGTACTTC. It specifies CASSLDRGKNIQYF.